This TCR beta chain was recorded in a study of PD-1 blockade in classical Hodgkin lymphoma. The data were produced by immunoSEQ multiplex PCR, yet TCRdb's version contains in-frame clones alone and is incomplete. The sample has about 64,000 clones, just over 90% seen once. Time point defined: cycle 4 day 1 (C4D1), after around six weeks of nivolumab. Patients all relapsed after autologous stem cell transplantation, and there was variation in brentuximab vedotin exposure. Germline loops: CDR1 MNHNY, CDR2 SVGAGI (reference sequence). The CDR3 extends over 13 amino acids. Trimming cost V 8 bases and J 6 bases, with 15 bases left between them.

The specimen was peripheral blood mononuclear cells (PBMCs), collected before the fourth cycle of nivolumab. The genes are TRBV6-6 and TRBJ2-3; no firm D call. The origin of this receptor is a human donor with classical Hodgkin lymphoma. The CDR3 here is CASRQASFDTQYF. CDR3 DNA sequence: TGTGCCAGCCGTCAGGCCTCGTTTGATACGCAGTATTTT.